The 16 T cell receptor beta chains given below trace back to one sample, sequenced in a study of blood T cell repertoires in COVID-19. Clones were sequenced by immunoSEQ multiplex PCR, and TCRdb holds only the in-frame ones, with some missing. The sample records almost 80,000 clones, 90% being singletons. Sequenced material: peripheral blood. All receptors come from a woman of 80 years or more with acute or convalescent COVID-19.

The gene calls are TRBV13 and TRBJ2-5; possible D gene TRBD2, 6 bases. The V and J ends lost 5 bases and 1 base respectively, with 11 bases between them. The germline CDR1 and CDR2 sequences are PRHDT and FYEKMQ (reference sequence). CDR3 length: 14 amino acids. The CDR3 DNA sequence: TGTGCCAGCAGCCAACTAGCCGGCCAAGAGACCCAGTACTTC. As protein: CASSQLAGQETQYF.

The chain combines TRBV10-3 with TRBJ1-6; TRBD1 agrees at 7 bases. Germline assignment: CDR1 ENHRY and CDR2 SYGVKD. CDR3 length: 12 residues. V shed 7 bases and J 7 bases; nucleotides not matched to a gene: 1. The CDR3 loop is CAITGGNSPLHF. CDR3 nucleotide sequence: TGTGCCATCACAGGGGGGAATTCACCCCTCCACTTT.

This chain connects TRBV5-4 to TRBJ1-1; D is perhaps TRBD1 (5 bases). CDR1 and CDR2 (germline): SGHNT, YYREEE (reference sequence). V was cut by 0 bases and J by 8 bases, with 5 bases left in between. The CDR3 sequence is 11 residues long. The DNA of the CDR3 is TGTGCCAGCAGCTTGGCAGGGGAAGCTTTCTTT. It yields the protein CASSLAGEAFF.

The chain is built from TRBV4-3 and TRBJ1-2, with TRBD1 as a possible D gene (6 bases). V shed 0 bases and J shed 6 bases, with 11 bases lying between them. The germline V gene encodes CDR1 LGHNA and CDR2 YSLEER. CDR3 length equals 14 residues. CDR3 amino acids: CASSQEQGRHGYTF. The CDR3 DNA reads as TGCGCCAGCAGCCAAGAACAGGGTAGGCATGGCTACACCTTC.

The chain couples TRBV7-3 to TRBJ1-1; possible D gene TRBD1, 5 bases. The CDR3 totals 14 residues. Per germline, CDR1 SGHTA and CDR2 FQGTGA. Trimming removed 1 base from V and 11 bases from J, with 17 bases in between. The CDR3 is CASSLSSRQGLAFF. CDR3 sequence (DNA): TGTGCCAGCAGCTTAAGTAGTCGGCAGGGTTTGGCTTTCTTT.

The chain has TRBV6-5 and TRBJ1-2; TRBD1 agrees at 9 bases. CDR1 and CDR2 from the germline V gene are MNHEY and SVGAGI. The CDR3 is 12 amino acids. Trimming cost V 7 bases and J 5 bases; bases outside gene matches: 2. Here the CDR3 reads CASMTGGYGYTF. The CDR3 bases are TGTGCCAGCATGACAGGGGGGTATGGCTACACCTTC.

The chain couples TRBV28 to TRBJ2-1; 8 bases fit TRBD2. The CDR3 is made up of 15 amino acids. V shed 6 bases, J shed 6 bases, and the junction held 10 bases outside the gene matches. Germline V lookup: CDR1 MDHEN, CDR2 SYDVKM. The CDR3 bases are TGTGCCAGCAGCCTATTGGGACTAGTGGGCAATGAGCAGTTCTTC. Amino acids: CASSLLGLVGNEQFF. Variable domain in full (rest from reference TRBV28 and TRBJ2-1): DVKVTQSSRYLVKRTGEKVFLECVQDMDHENMFWYRQDPGLGLRLIYFSYDVKMKEKGDIPEGYSVSREKKERFSLILESASTNQTSMYLCASSLLGLVGNEQFFGPGTRLTVL.

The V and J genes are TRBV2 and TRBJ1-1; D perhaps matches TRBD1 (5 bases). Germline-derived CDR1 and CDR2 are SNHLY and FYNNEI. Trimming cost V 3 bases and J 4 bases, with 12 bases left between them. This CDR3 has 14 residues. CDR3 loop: CASSDFSRATEAFF. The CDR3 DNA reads TGTGCCAGCAGTGACTTCTCCAGGGCCACTGAAGCTTTCTTT.

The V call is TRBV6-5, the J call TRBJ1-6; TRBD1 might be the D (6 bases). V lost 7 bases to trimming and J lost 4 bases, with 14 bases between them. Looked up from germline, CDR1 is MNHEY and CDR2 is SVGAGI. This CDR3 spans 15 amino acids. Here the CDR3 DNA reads TGTGCCAGCACATCAACAGGGCCATATAATTCACCCCTCCACTTT. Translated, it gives CASTSTGPYNSPLHF.

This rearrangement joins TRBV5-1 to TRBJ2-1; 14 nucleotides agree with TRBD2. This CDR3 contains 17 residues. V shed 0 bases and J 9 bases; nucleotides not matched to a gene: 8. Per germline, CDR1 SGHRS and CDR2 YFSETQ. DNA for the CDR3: TGCGCCAGCAGCTTGGAGTCCGGGACTAGCGGGAGAGGTGAGCAGTTCTTC. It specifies CASSLESGTSGRGEQFF. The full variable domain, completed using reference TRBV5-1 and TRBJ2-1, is KAGVTQTPRYLIKTRGQQVTLSCSPISGHRSVSWYQQTPGQGLQFLFEYFSETQRNKGNFPGRFSGRQFSNSRSEMNVSTLELGDSALYLCASSLESGTSGRGEQFFGPGTRLTVL.

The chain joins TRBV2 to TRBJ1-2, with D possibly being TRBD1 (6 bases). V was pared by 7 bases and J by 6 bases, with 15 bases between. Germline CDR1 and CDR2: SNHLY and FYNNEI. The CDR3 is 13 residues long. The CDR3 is CASNRYTGNGYTF. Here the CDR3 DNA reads TGTGCCAGCAACCGGTATACAGGGAATGGCTACACCTTC.

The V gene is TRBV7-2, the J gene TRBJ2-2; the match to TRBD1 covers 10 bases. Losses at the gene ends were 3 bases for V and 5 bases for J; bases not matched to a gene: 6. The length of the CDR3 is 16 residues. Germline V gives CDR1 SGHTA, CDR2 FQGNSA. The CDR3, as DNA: TGTGCCAGCAGCTTCCGGACAGGGGGAGGAACCGGGGAGCTGTTTTTT. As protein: CASSFRTGGGTGELFF.

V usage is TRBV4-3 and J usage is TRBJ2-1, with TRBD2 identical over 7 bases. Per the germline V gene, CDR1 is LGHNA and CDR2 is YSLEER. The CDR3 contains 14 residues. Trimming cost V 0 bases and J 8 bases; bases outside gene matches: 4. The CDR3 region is CASSQELGGYEQFF. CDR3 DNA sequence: TGCGCCAGCAGCCAAGAACTCGGGGGGTATGAGCAGTTCTTC.

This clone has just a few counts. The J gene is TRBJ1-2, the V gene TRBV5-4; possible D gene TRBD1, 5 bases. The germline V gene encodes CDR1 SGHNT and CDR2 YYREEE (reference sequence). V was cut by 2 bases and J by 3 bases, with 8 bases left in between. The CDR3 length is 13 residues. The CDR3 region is CASSLTGDYGYTF. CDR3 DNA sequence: TGTGCCAGCAGCTTAACGGGGGACTATGGCTACACCTTC.

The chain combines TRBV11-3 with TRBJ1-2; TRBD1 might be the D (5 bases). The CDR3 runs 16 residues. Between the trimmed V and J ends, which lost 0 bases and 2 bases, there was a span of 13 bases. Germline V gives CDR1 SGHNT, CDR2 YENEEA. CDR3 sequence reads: CASSLDAWEGNYGYTF. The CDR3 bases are TGTGCCAGCAGCTTAGATGCGTGGGAGGGGAACTATGGCTACACCTTC.

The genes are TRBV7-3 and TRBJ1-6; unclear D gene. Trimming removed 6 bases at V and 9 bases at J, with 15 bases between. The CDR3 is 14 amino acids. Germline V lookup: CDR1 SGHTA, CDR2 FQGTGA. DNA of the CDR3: TGTGCCAGCAGATCGGGGTTCGCGAGTTCACCCCTCCACTTT. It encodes CASRSGFASSPLHF.